This is a list of T cell receptor beta chains from one sample in a study of CD8+ T cells in alopecia areata. Clones were read by immunoSEQ multiplex PCR, and TCRdb kept only the in-frame ones, dropping some. Here the sample spans tens of thousands of clones, 65% to 80% being singletons. The sequenced sample was NKG2D-low CD8+ T cells sorted from blood. Receptors originate from a human donor with alopecia areata. Both conserved end residues are part of each CDR3. Fields, in order: clone size, J gene, D gene, V gene, CDR3 DNA, CDR3 protein. A D gene is named only where the DNA matches it firmly. Only part of the rows carry a size: once, few, many, or a class if the clone is expanded.

NA TRBJ2-1 NA TRBV28 TGTGCCAGCAGTTTATGGTGGGACTCCTACAATGAGCAGTTCTTC CASSLWWDSYNEQFF
few TRBJ2-3 NA TRBV7-2 TGTGCCAGCAGCCCCCCCACGGCAGATACGCAGTATTTT CASSPPTADTQYF
once TRBJ2-1 NA TRBV29-1 TGCAGCGTTCTCAAGACCCATGATAACAATGAGCAGTTCTTC CSVLKTHDNNEQFF
once TRBJ2-5 NA TRBV7-3 TGTGCCAGCAGTCCCGGATGGGGGGAACCGGAGACCCAGTACTTC CASSPGWGEPETQYF
NA TRBJ2-3 NA TRBV6-1 TGTGCCAGCAGTGAAGGGGACACAGATACGCAGTATTTT CASSEGDTDTQYF
NA TRBJ1-2 TRBD1 TRBV29-1 TGCAGCGTTGATCGAGGACAGGGGGCTTATACTAACTATGGCTACACCTTC CSVDRGQGAYTNYGYTF
NA TRBJ2-7 TRBD2 TRBV2 TGTGCCAGCAGTGAGGCTAGCGGGAGCTACGAGCAGTACTTC CASSEASGSYEQYF
NA TRBJ1-2 TRBD1 TRBV28 TGTGCCAGCAGTGGCGGACAGGGGGGGCTTTATGGCTACACCTTC CASSGGQGGLYGYTF
NA TRBJ2-6 NA TRBV4-3 TGCGCCAGCAGCCAAGATGGAGGCGCCTCTGGGGCCAACGTCCTGACTTTC CASSQDGGASGANVLTF
NA TRBJ2-7 NA TRBV2 TGTGCCAGCAGCCGACTTAGCTCCTACGAGCAGTACTTC CASSRLSSYEQYF
NA TRBJ2-1 NA TRBV7-9 TGTGCCAGCAGCTTAGGTGCGAGTCCCAACAATGAGCAGTTCTTC CASSLGASPNNEQFF
NA TRBJ2-2 NA TRBV5-1 TGCGCCAGCAGCTTGGGGCTTGCCAGCGGGGAGCTGTTTTTT CASSLGLASGELFF
NA TRBJ2-7 NA TRBV28 TGTGCCAGCAGCTTTATACCCTACGAGCAGTACTTC CASSFIPYEQYF
NA TRBJ2-7 NA TRBV29-1 TGCAGCGTTGAGGACGTCCAAACAGGAGGCTACGAGCAGTACTTC CSVEDVQTGGYEQYF
NA TRBJ2-7 NA TRBV5-1 TGCGCCAGCAGACCGGATCTGGGCAGCTCCTACGAGCAGTACTTC CASRPDLGSSYEQYF
NA TRBJ2-7 NA TRBV25-1 TGTGCCAGCAGGGGGGACCACTACTACGAGCAGTACTTC CASRGDHYYEQYF
NA TRBJ1-1 NA TRBV5-1 TGCGCCAGCAGCTTGCCAGAATTCAACACTGAAGCTTTCTTT CASSLPEFNTEAFF
NA TRBJ2-7 NA TRBV4-3 TGCGCCAGCAGCCCCGGTGTAGGGGGTACCTACGAGCAGTACTTC CASSPGVGGTYEQYF
NA TRBJ2-5 NA TRBV28 TGTGCCAGCAGTTTAGGTGGGAACGGGGAGACCCAGTACTTC CASSLGGNGETQYF
NA TRBJ2-1 TRBD2 TRBV30 TGTGCCTGGAGGCCCTTAGCGGGAGGGCCCTATGAGCAGTTCTTC CAWRPLAGGPYEQFF
medium-sized TRBJ2-4 NA TRBV6-6 TGTGCCAGCAGTTACTCGCGGGACGGAGTAAACATTCAGTACTTC CASSYSRDGVNIQYF
NA TRBJ2-7 NA TRBV7-2 TGTGCCAGCAGCTTAGGACTCCGAACCTACGAGCAGTACTTC CASSLGLRTYEQYF
once TRBJ1-1 NA TRBV29-1 TGCAGCGTTGAAGAAGGCGGGAACACTGAAGCTTTCTTT CSVEEGGNTEAFF
NA TRBJ2-3 NA TRBV25-1 TGTGCCAGCAGCGCAACGGCTTTCGATACGCAGTATTTT CASSATAFDTQYF
NA TRBJ1-5 NA TRBV4-3 TGCGCCAGCAGCCCGAACCTGATTAGCAATCAGCCCCAGCATTTT CASSPNLISNQPQHF
NA TRBJ2-4 NA TRBV27 TGTGCCAGCAGTTCGGGACTAGCCAAAAACATTCAGTACTTC CASSSGLAKNIQYF
NA TRBJ1-5 NA TRBV6-1 TGTGCCAGCAGTGAGAGGTTAGGGTATGGCAATCAGCCCCAGCATTTT CASSERLGYGNQPQHF
NA TRBJ2-1 TRBD2 TRBV29-1 TGCAGCGTTGTAGGCACGACTAGCGGGAGGGCCCATGAGCAGTTCTTC CSVVGTTSGRAHEQFF
once TRBJ1-1 NA TRBV29-1 TGCAGCGCAACCGAGGACATGAACACTGAAGCTTTCTTT CSATEDMNTEAFF
NA TRBJ2-1 NA TRBV27 TGTGCCAGCAGTTGGGGGGCAGGGGACAATGAGCAGTTCTTC CASSWGAGDNEQFF
NA TRBJ2-1 TRBD2 TRBV13 TGTGCCAGCAGAATGGCGGGGGATGGGAATGAGCAGTTCTTC CASRMAGDGNEQFF